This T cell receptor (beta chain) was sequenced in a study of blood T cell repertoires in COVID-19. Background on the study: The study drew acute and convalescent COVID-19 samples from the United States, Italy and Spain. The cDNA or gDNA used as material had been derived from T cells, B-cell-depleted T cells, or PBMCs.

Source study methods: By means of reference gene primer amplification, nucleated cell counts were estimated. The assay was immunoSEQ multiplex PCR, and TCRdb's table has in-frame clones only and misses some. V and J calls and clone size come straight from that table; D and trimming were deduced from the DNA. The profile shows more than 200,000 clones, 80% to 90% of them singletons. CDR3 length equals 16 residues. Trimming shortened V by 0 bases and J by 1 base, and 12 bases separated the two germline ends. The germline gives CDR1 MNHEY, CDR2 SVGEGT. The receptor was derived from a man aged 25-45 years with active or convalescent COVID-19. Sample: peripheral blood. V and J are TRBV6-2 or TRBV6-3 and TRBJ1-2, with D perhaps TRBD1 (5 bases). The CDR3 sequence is CASSYSEGLFNYGYTF. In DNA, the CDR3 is TGTGCCAGCAGTTACTCCGAGGGACTTTTTAACTATGGCTACACCTTC.